The sample holds a few counts of the clone carrying this T cell receptor beta chain. Its antigen is unknown. The record originates from a study of T cell repertoires in cytomegalovirus infection. Across the study: TCR beta signatures that were public indicated CMV infection and matching HLA type. Findings and limits, study-wide: Using cumulative public TCR beta family frequency, the authors identified those who carried CMV together with the relevant HLA.

Germline loops: CDR1 SEHNR, CDR2 FQNEAQ (reference sequence). The CDR3 length is 18 residues. Trimming at V came to 5 bases and at J to 4 bases, leaving 18 bases not matched to a gene. MiXCR, applied by TCRdb to the reads, yields one record per CDR3 protein. The table has hundreds of thousands of distinct CDR3 sequences, around 24% seen once. Sequencing was done on a sample of CD8+ T cells from PBMCs. The TCR was taken from a human donor in good health (CMV status not recorded). Some clones in this sample may be carry-over from other donors' samples. The genes are TRBV7-9 and TRBJ1-2; 8 bases match TRBD1. CDR3 nucleotide sequence: TGTGCCAGCAGCCCCAAGGACAGGGTGCACCTACTTTTCTATGGCTACACCTTC. Translation gives CASSPKDRVHLLFYGYTF.